This T cell receptor beta chain was captured by sequencing in a study of Ad26.COV2.S vaccination and SARS-CoV-2 variants. With V trimmed by 1 base and J by 3 bases, 10 bases remained unmatched. Germline CDR1 is MGHDK and CDR2 is SYGVNS. CDR3 length: 17 residues. The repertoire was sequenced with immunoSEQ multiplex PCR; TCRdb's copy has only in-frame clones and lacks some. Seen here are about 140,000 clones, roughly 88% observed once, and the top ten hold 4.5% to 6%. To note about this clone: No antigen is known for it.

Findings of the study overall: Marked by substantial breadth, spike-specific CD8+ and CD4+ T cell responses were reportedly seen after vaccination.

The sample here was peripheral blood, taken after recovery from COVID-19. The V gene is TRBV25-1, the J gene TRBJ2-3; the match to TRBD2 covers 7 bases. The origin of this receptor is a human donor who had recovered from COVID-19. The CDR3 DNA sequence: TGTGCCAGCAGTGAATTAGTTCCCCCGCGGGGGACAGATACGCAGTATTTT. Translating it yields CASSELVPPRGTDTQYF.